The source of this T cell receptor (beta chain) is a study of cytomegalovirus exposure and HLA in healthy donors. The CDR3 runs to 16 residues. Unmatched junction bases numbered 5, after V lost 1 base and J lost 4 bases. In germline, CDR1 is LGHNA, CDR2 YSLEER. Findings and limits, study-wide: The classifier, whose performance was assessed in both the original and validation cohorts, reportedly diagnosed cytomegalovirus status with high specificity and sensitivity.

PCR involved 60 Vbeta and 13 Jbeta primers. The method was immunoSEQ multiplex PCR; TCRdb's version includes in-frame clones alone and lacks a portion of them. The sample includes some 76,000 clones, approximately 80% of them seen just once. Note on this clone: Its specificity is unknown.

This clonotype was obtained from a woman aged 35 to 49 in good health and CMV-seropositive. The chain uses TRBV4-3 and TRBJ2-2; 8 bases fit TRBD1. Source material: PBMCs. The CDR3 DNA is TGCGCCAGCAGCCAAGCCTACAGGGGGGTCACCGGGGAGCTGTTTTTT. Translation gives CASSQAYRGVTGELFF.